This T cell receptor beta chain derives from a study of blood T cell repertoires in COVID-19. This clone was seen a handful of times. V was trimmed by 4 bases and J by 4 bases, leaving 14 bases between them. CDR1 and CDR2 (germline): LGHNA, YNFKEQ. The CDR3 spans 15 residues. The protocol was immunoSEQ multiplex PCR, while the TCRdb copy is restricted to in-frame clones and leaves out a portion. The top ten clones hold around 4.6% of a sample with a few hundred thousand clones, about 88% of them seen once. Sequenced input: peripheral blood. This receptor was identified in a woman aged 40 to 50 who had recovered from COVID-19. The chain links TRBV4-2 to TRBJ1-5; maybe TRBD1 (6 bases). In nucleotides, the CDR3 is TGTGCCAGCAGCCCTCACAGGGAACCAAATCAGCCCCAGCATTTT. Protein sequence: CASSPHREPNQPQHF.